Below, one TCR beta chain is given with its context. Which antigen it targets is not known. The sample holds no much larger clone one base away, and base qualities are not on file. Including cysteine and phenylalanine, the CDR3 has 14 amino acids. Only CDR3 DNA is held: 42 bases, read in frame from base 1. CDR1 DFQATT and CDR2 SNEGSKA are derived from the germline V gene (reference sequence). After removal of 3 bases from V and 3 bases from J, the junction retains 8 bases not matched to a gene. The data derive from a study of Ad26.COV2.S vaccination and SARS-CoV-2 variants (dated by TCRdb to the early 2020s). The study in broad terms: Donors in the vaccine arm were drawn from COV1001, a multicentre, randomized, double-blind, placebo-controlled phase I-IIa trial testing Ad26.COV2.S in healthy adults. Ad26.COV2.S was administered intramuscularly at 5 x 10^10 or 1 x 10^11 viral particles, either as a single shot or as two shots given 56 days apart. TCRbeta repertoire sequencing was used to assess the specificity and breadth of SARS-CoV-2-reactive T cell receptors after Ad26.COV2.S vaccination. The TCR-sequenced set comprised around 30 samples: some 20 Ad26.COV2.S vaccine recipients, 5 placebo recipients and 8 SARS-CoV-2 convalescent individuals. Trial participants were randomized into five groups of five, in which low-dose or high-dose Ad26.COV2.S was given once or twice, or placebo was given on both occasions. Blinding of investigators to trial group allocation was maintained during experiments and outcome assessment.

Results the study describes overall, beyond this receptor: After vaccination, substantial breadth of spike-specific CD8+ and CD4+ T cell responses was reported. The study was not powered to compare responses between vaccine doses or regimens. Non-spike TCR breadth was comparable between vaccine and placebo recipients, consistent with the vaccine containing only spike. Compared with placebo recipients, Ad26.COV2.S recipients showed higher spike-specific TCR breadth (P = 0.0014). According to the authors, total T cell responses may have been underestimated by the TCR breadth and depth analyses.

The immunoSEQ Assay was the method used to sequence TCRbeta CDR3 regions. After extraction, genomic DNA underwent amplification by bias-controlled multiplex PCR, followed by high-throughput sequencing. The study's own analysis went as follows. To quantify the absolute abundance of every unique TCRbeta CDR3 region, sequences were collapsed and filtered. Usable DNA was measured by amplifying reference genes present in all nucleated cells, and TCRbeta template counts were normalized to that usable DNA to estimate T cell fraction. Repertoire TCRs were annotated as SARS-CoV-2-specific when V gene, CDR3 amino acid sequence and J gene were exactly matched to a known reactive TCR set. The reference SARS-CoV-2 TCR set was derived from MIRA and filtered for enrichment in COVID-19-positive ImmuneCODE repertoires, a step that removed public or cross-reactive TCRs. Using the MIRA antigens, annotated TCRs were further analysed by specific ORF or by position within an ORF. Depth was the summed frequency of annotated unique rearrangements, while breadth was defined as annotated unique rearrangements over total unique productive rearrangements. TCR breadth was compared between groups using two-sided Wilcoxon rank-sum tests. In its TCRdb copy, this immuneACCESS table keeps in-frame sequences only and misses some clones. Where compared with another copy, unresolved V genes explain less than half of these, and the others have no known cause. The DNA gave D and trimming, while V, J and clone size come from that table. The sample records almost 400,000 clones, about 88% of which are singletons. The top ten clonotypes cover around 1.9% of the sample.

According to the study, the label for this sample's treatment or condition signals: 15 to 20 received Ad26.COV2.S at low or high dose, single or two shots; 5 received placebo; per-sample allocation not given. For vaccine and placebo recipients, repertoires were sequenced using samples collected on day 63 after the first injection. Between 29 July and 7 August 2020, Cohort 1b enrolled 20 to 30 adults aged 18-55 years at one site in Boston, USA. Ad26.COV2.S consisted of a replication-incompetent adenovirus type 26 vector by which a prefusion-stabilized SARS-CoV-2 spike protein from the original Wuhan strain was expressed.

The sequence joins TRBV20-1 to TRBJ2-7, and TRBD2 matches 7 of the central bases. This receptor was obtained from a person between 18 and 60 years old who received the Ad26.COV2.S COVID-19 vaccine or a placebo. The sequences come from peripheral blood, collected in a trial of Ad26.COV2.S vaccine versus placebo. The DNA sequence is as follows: TGCAGTGCTAGTCATGACGGGAGGAGCTACGAGCAGTACTTC. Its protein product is CSASHDGRSYEQYF.